The 26 T cell receptor beta chains listed next were all sequenced from one sample in a study of response to subunit inactivated influenza vaccine. TCRdb itself ran the RT-PCR reads through MiXCR, one entry per CDR3 protein. The sample records about 780,000 distinct CDR3 sequences, about 18% being singletons. Material: PBMCs from blood, obtained 4 to 6 days after vaccination. All receptors derive from a man aged 50 to 59 who received an inactivated influenza vaccine.

The chain joins TRBV3-1 to TRBJ2-7; 7 nucleotides match TRBD2. CDR3 length equals 13 residues. Germline V CDR1 and CDR2: LGHDT, YNNKEL (reference sequence). With V trimmed by 4 bases and J by 7 bases, 7 bases remained unmatched. CDR3 sequence reads: CASSPRTSSEQYF. In nucleotides, the CDR3 is TGTGCCAGCAGCCCGCGGACTAGTTCGGAGCAGTACTTC.

The chain recombines TRBV29-1 with TRBJ2-4, with D perhaps given as TRBD1 or TRBD2 (6 bases each). CDR1 is SQVTM and CDR2 is ANQGSEA in the germline V gene. This CDR3 is built from 16 residues. V was cut by 0 bases and J by 6 bases, with 18 bases left in between. CDR3 region: CSVEDSRGARGNIQYF. CDR3 nucleotides: TGCAGCGTTGAAGATAGTAGGGGGGCGCGGGGAAACATTCAGTACTTC.

This clonotype was seen at least ten times. The V call is TRBV2, the J call TRBJ2-5; possibly TRBD1 or TRBD2 for D (7 bases each). CDR1 is SNHLY and CDR2 is FYNNEI in the germline V gene. V gave up 6 bases and J gave up 3 bases, with 11 bases separating them. There are 13 residues in the CDR3. As DNA, the CDR3 is TGTGCCAGCAGCCAGGGGGGGGAAGAGACCCAGTACTTC. Translated: CASSQGGEETQYF. The whole variable domain, filled in from reference TRBV2 and TRBJ2-5, reads EPEVTQTPSHQVTQMGQEVILRCVPISNHLYFYWYRQILGQKVEFLVSFYNNEISEKSEIFDDQFSVERPDGSNFTLKIRSTKLEDSAMYFCASSQGGEETQYFGPGTRLLVL.

This clonotype was seen a handful of times. The chain couples TRBV20-1 to TRBJ1-2; TRBD1 matches at 8 bases. The CDR3 length is 14 residues. Germline-derived CDR1 and CDR2 are DFQATT and SNEGSKA (reference sequence). The junction had 8 bases not matched to a gene; V was cut back by 3 bases and J by 5 bases. In DNA, the CDR3 is TGCAGTGCTAGCCATAGAAGACAGGGGTATGGCTACACCTTC. As protein: CSASHRRQGYGYTF.

This clonotype was found many times. This chain uses TRBV5-1 with TRBJ2-7; D possibly corresponds to TRBD2 (5 bases). CDR1 SGHRS and CDR2 YFSETQ come from the germline V gene. The CDR3 is 13 amino acids. Trimming cost V 4 bases and J 2 bases, with 10 bases left between them. CDR3 protein: CASSRGGAYEQYF. The CDR3 bases are TGCGCCAGCAGCCGTGGAGGAGCCTACGAGCAGTACTTC.

The chain carries TRBV20-1 and TRBJ1-5, with D perhaps TRBD1 (6 bases). The CDR3 runs 12 residues. V was shortened by 7 bases and J by 6 bases, with 13 bases between the two germline ends. From germline, CDR1 is DFQATT and CDR2 SNEGSKA (reference sequence). In DNA form, the CDR3 reads TGCAGTGGACAGGTGAGCGGTCAGCCCCAGCATTTT. Protein sequence: CSGQVSGQPQHF.

The chain uses TRBV6-5 and TRBJ2-1; 12 bases line up with TRBD2. The V segment lost 0 bases and the J segment 3 bases; nucleotides outside the gene matches: 9. This CDR3 is built from 19 residues. Germline CDR1 is MNHEY and CDR2 is SVGAGI. CDR3 protein: CASSYSRLAGGPVYNEQFF. CDR3 coding DNA: TGTGCCAGCAGTTACTCCCGGCTAGCGGGAGGGCCGGTCTACAATGAGCAGTTCTTC.

This clonotype has only a few counts. V usage is TRBV20-1 and J usage is TRBJ2-5, with 11 bases fitting TRBD2. In germline, CDR1 is DFQATT, CDR2 SNEGSKA (reference sequence). V dropped 3 bases and J dropped 5; count of bases not matched to a gene: 5. This CDR3 spans 14 amino acids. The CDR3 spells CSARSRLAGETQYF. The DNA for the CDR3 is TGCAGTGCTAGGTCCAGACTAGCGGGGGAGACCCAGTACTTC.

This clonotype was seen only a few times. The genes are TRBV7-3 and TRBJ2-3, with 7 bases matching TRBD2. This CDR3 comprises 14 residues. V trimming: 1 base; J trimming: 5 bases; junction bases outside the gene matches: 3. Looked up from germline, CDR1 is SGHTA and CDR2 is FQGTGA. CDR3 region: CASSLKASGDTQYF. In nucleotides, the CDR3 is TGTGCCAGCAGCTTAAAGGCTAGCGGAGATACGCAGTATTTT.

This clonotype was recorded many times. The chain links TRBV10-3 to TRBJ2-3, with D hard to call. V lost 8 bases and J 2 bases, leaving 5 bases between the germline ends. The CDR3 spans 11 residues. Germline V CDR1 and CDR2: ENHRY, SYGVKD. CDR3 residues: CAIANTDTQYF. CDR3 nucleotide sequence: TGTGCCATCGCAAACACAGATACGCAGTATTTT.

V and J are TRBV7-8 and TRBJ2-2; D unresolved. V gave up 4 bases and J gave up 5 bases, with 5 bases separating them. The CDR3 totals 12 residues. Germline loops: CDR1 SGHVS, CDR2 FQNEAQ. The CDR3 is CASSSMTGELFF. CDR3 DNA: TGTGCCAGCAGCTCGATGACCGGGGAGCTGTTTTTT.

This clonotype came up a few times. This sequence joins TRBV5-1 and TRBJ2-1, with 7 bases matching TRBD2. J lost 6 bases, V lost 1 base, and 7 bases had no gene match. This CDR3 region has 15 residues. CDR1 and CDR2 (germline): SGHRS, YFSETQ. CDR3 coding DNA: TGCGCCAGCAGCTTGACCGGGGGGAATGGCAATGAGCAGTTCTTC. Amino acid sequence: CASSLTGGNGNEQFF.

This clonotype was picked up a small number of times. This sequence joins TRBV29-1 and TRBJ1-2; D is unresolved. In germline, CDR1 is SQVTM, CDR2 ANQGSEA. The CDR3 has 13 residues. Between the trimmed V and J ends, which lost 3 bases and 3 bases, there was a span of 11 bases. The CDR3 sequence: CSVDRGNDYGYTF. In DNA form, the CDR3 reads TGCAGCGTTGACCGGGGTAACGACTATGGCTACACCTTC. The full variable domain, with the rest looked up from reference TRBV29-1 and TRBJ1-2, is SAVISQKPSRDICQRGTSLTIQCQVDSQVTMMFWYRQQPGQSLTLIATANQGSEATYESGFVIDKFPISRPNLTFSTLTVSNMSPEDSSIYLCSVDRGNDYGYTFGSGTRLTVV.

This clonotype turned up a few times. The chain is built from TRBV5-1 and TRBJ2-5, with TRBD2 identical over 13 bases. The V gene's germline CDR1 is SGHRS and CDR2 YFSETQ. V trimming: 2 bases; J trimming: 1 base; junction bases outside the gene matches: 8. CDR3 length equals 18 residues. This CDR3 is CASSFGLAGAPRQETQYF. The CDR3 DNA reads as TGCGCCAGCAGCTTTGGACTAGCGGGGGCCCCCCGCCAAGAGACCCAGTACTTC.

In its sample, this clonotype was seen a few times. The chain joins TRBV11-2 to TRBJ2-1; TRBD2 is a possible D gene (6 bases). CDR1 and CDR2 from the germline V gene are SGHAT and FQNNGV. The CDR3 spans 15 residues. Trimming pared 4 bases from V and 5 bases from J, leaving 15 bases between. The CDR3 DNA sequence: TGTGCCAGCAGCTACCGGGAGATCATCAACAATGAGCAGTTCTTC. It is translated as CASSYREIINNEQFF.

V is TRBV10-3 and J is TRBJ2-6; D uncertain. Between the trimmed V and J ends, which lost 0 bases and 8 bases, there was a span of 11 bases. The germline CDR1 and CDR2 sequences are ENHRY and SYGVKD. The CDR3 is 15 amino acids. DNA for the CDR3: TGTGCCATCAGTGAGTCCAAGGTTGTGACCAACGTCCTGACTTTC. Protein sequence: CAISESKVVTNVLTF.

This clonotype was counted a few times. This chain uses TRBV28 with TRBJ2-7; 9 bases align to TRBD1. V lost 6 bases to trimming and J lost 2 bases; unmatched junction nucleotides: 11. Germline CDR1 and CDR2: MDHEN and SYDVKM. The CDR3 is 16 amino acids. CDR3 bases: TGTGCCAGCAGGAACCGCCGAGACAGGGGGGCCTACGAGCAGTACTTC. This sequence encodes CASRNRRDRGAYEQYF.

The chain carries TRBV10-3 and TRBJ2-1; D not certain. Trimming removed 3 bases from V and 9 bases from J, with 15 bases in between. The germline CDR1 and CDR2 sequences are ENHRY and SYGVKD. The CDR3 has 14 amino acids. In nucleotides, the CDR3 is TGTGCCATCAGTGACGGACGAGTTGGTGGTGAGCAGTTCTTC. Its protein product is CAISDGRVGGEQFF.

This clonotype was recorded a few times. The gene calls are TRBV29-1 and TRBJ2-1; D may be TRBD2 (6 bases). The germline gives CDR1 SQVTM, CDR2 ANQGSEA. Trimming removed 0 bases at V and 4 bases at J, with 25 bases between. The CDR3 contains 19 residues. The CDR3 loop reads CSVEDAGLLVGWLYNEQFF. The CDR3 nucleotides are TGCAGCGTTGAAGATGCGGGGTTGCTCGTCGGTTGGCTTTACAATGAGCAGTTCTTC.

The chain is built from TRBV20-1 and TRBJ2-7; TRBD2 aligns across 7 bases. V lost 3 bases and J lost 2; bases outside the gene matches: 7. The CDR3 has 14 residues. Germline-derived CDR1 and CDR2 are DFQATT and SNEGSKA (reference sequence). CDR3 protein: CSASPSSGAYEQYF. The CDR3 coding sequence is TGCAGTGCTAGCCCCTCCAGCGGGGCCTACGAGCAGTACTTC.

The CDR3 reads CSVEERGQGAIETQYF. The CDR3, as DNA: TGCAGCGTTGAAGAGAGGGGACAGGGGGCTATAGAGACCCAGTACTTC. This rearrangement joins TRBV29-1 to TRBJ2-5, with 12 bases identical to TRBD1. V shed 0 bases and J 4 bases; nucleotides not matched to a gene: 6. The CDR3 sequence is 16 residues long. Germline CDR1 and CDR2: SQVTM and ANQGSEA. The full variable domain, its missing parts supplied by reference TRBV29-1 and TRBJ2-5, is SAVISQKPSRDICQRGTSLTIQCQVDSQVTMMFWYRQQPGQSLTLIATANQGSEATYESGFVIDKFPISRPNLTFSTLTVSNMSPEDSSIYLCSVEERGQGAIETQYFGPGTRLLVL.

This CDR3 reads CSVDQVGRAYGYTF. The CDR3 coding sequence is TGCAGCGTTGACCAGGTGGGGAGGGCCTATGGCTACACCTTC. The chain uses TRBV29-1 and TRBJ1-2; D gene unclear. CDR1 is SQVTM, CDR2 ANQGSEA, per germline. There are 14 residues in the CDR3. Trimming removed 3 bases from V and 4 bases from J, with 15 bases in between.

In this sample, this clonotype turned up a few times. The chain has TRBV6-5 and TRBJ2-5, with 7 bases matching TRBD2. J gave up 7 bases and V 2 bases, and 7 bases lay outside the gene matches. The CDR3 loop spans 14 amino acids. From germline, CDR1 is MNHEY and CDR2 SVGAGI. CDR3 sequence reads: CASSYTVPGGTQYF. The CDR3 bases are TGTGCCAGCAGTTACACAGTGCCGGGGGGGACCCAGTACTTC.

This clonotype was recorded a few times. The gene calls are TRBV27 and TRBJ2-1; 10 nucleotides match TRBD2. V lost 5 bases, J lost 12 bases, and 4 bases stayed unmatched. The CDR3 runs 12 residues. The V gene's germline CDR1 is MNHEY and CDR2 SMNVEV (reference sequence). In DNA form, the CDR3 reads TGTGCCAGCAGTCCAGCGGGGGGGTTGCAGTTCTTC. Encoded protein: CASSPAGGLQFF.

This clonotype was counted only a few times. The chain uses TRBV7-9 and TRBJ1-2, with D perhaps TRBD1 (6 bases). Germline V gives CDR1 SEHNR, CDR2 FQNEAQ (reference sequence). V was shortened by 5 bases and J by 7 bases, with 14 bases between the two germline ends. The CDR3 extends over 13 amino acids. The CDR3 region is CASSTQTGLGYTF. The DNA for the CDR3 is TGTGCCAGCAGCACTCAAACAGGGCTTGGCTACACCTTC.

This clonotype was found many times. The rearrangement uses TRBV12-3 or TRBV12-4 and TRBJ1-6, with D perhaps matching TRBD1 (5 bases). V lost 8 bases to trimming and J lost 0 bases, with 8 bases between them. The CDR3 covers 14 residues. CDR3 sequence: CASGASSYNSPLHF. Written as DNA, the CDR3 is TGTGCCAGCGGGGCGAGCTCCTATAATTCACCCCTCCACTTT.